This is a list of T cell receptor beta chains from one sample in a study of vaccination effects on CD4 cells after COVID-19. The method was immunoSEQ multiplex PCR; TCRdb's version includes in-frame clones alone and lacks a portion of them. The sample carries about 20,000 clones, 70% to 80% recorded once. No cognate antigen is known for these TCRs. Source: CD4+ T cells from PBMCs cultured with a peptide pool, taken before COVID-19 vaccination. The source of these receptors is a human donor who had a prior SARS-CoV-2 infection. The CDR3 runs from the conserved cysteine through the conserved F or W. D genes are given only for firm matches. Size is omitted from some rows. Given values are once, few, many or a class for expanded clones.

TGCGCCAGCAGTGCGGGGTATGAAGCTTTCTTT	CASSAGYEAFF	.	TRBV10-2	.	TRBJ1-1
TGTGCCAGCAGCTCACCGGGACGGCGGACCTACGAGCAGTACTTC	CASSSPGRRTYEQYF	.	TRBV7-8	.	TRBJ2-7
TGTGCCAGCAGCCACCGGGACAGGCGGGATGGCTACACCTTC	CASSHRDRRDGYTF	.	TRBV7-8	TRBD1	TRBJ1-2
TGTGCCAGTAGTATAGCTTCAGGGGGCACCGGGGAGCTGTTTTTT	CASSIASGGTGELFF	.	TRBV19	TRBD1	TRBJ2-2
TGTGCCAGCAGCGCAGAGACAGGGGCGGGTTTTACGGGCTACACCTTC	CASSAETGAGFTGYTF	once	TRBV9	TRBD1	TRBJ1-2
TGTGCCAGCAGCCCCTTTTCTAGCGGTCGCACAGATACGCAGTATTTT	CASSPFSSGRTDTQYF	few	TRBV14	TRBD2	TRBJ2-3
TGTGCCAGCAGTTACTGGGAAGAGACCCAGTACTTC	CASSYWEETQYF	.	TRBV3-1/TRBV3-2	.	TRBJ2-5
TGCAGTGCTAGTCAGGGCGGCTCAAGGGACACTGAAGCTTTCTTT	CSASQGGSRDTEAFF	.	TRBV20-1	.	TRBJ1-1
TGTGCCACCAGCTCCCGGGACAGACATTCCACAGATACGCAGTATTTT	CATSSRDRHSTDTQYF	.	TRBV15	TRBD1	TRBJ2-3
TGTGCCACCAGCAGAGATTACGGGGGTGGCGGGGAGCTGTTTTTT	CATSRDYGGGGELFF	.	TRBV15	.	TRBJ2-2
TGTGCCAGCAGCTTAGGACAGGGGGTAGATACGCAGTATTTT	CASSLGQGVDTQYF	few	TRBV11-1	TRBD1	TRBJ2-3
TGTGCCAGCAGCCCACCCGGGACAGGGGGTTACGAGCAGTACTTC	CASSPPGTGGYEQYF	.	TRBV3-1/TRBV3-2	TRBD1	TRBJ2-7
TGCGCCAGCAGCCAAGGGGGGGCATCCGGGGCAGATACGCAGTATTTT	CASSQGGASGADTQYF	.	TRBV4-1	.	TRBJ2-3
TGTGCCAGCAGCTTAGAATTTGGCTCACCCCTCCACTTT	CASSLEFGSPLHF	.	TRBV7-6	.	TRBJ1-6
TGTGCCAGCAGGACAGGGGGGGGAGATACGCAGTATTTT	CASRTGGGDTQYF	.	TRBV2	TRBD1	TRBJ2-3
TGTGCCACCAGCAGAGATCGGGGTTGGGATGAAAAACTGTTTTTT	CATSRDRGWDEKLFF	.	TRBV15	.	TRBJ1-4
TGTGCCAGCAGCCGACAGGGGGCGGGCGGGGAGCTGTTTTTT	CASSRQGAGGELFF	.	TRBV7-3	TRBD1	TRBJ2-2
TGTGCCAGCAGCTCAGTCTGGGTTTCGACAGATACGCAGTATTTT	CASSSVWVSTDTQYF	.	TRBV11-3	.	TRBJ2-3
TGTGCCAGCAGCTTGAGGACAGGGAGCTCCTACAATGAGCAGTTCTTC	CASSLRTGSSYNEQFF	.	TRBV5-6	TRBD1	TRBJ2-1
TGTGCCAGCAGTACTATATCCGGGACGGGGAACACCGGGGAGCTGTTTTTT	CASSTISGTGNTGELFF	once	TRBV7-9	.	TRBJ2-2
TGTGCCAGCAGCTCCGCTAGCGGGGGGGCCACCGGGGAGCTGTTTTTT	CASSSASGGATGELFF	.	TRBV7-3	TRBD2	TRBJ2-2
TGTGCCAGCAGTGCAAGAATCCAGGGGGAGTATACGACCCAGTACTTC	CASSARIQGEYTTQYF	.	TRBV2	TRBD1	TRBJ2-5
TGTGCCAGCAGCGGGAGGGACTCCTACGAGCAGTACTTC	CASSGRDSYEQYF	.	TRBV9	.	TRBJ2-7
TGTGCCAGCAGCCCTGCTCCAGGCAGCGGTTCCTACAATGAGCAGTTCTTC	CASSPAPGSGSYNEQFF	few	TRBV7-9	.	TRBJ2-1
TGTGCCAGCAGTTTGAACCTCCTAGATACGCAGTATTTT	CASSLNLLDTQYF	.	TRBV27	.	TRBJ2-3
TGCGCCAGCAGCCAAGGAGAGCGGGACTTTGGAAAACTGTTTTTT	CASSQGERDFGKLFF	.	TRBV4-3	.	TRBJ1-4
TGTGCCAGCAGCCAAGGGGGGGGCGGGGAGACCCAGTACTTC	CASSQGGGGETQYF	.	TRBV5-6	.	TRBJ2-5
TGTGCCAGCAGCCCCGACATTAACTATGGCTACACCTTC	CASSPDINYGYTF	.	TRBV7-3	.	TRBJ1-2
TGTGCCAGCAGCGCCAGGGGACCTGGAAACACCATATATTTT	CASSARGPGNTIYF	.	TRBV9	.	TRBJ1-3
TGTGCCAGCAGCTTAAATCCGCGGGGCACAGATACGCAGTATTTT	CASSLNPRGTDTQYF	.	TRBV7-3	.	TRBJ2-3
TGTGCCAGCAGCGTTTTTGGGACCGAGTTTAACTATGGCTACACCTTC	CASSVFGTEFNYGYTF	.	TRBV7-9	.	TRBJ1-2
TGTGCCAGTAGTACGACAGGGGTGGGGGTTAACTATGGCTACACCTTC	CASSTTGVGVNYGYTF	once	TRBV19	TRBD1	TRBJ1-2
TGTGCCAGCTCACCCCCAAGGGTTGGCACTGAAGCTTTCTTT	CASSPPRVGTEAFF	.	TRBV18	.	TRBJ1-1
TGTGCCAGCAGCAGGACTAGCGGGGGCTACACAGATACGCAGTATTTT	CASSRTSGGYTDTQYF	.	TRBV7-6	TRBD2	TRBJ2-3
TGTGCCAGCAGCTTGGCGGTTGGCAGGGCAAACACCGGGGAGCTGTTTTTT	CASSLAVGRANTGELFF	.	TRBV5-6	.	TRBJ2-2
TGTGCCAGCATCATGGGGGGCTTGAGGGAGCTGTTTTTT	CASIMGGLRELFF	once	TRBV2	.	TRBJ2-2
TGTGCCAGCAGTTTATTCGCAGGAGCCTACGAGCAGTACTTC	CASSLFAGAYEQYF	.	TRBV27	.	TRBJ2-7
TGTGCCAGCAGCACCAGGACAGGGAGCTCCTACAATGAGCAGTTCTTC	CASSTRTGSSYNEQFF	.	TRBV7-2	TRBD1	TRBJ2-1
TGCAGTGCTAATGACAGATACACTGAAGCTTTCTTT	CSANDRYTEAFF	.	TRBV20-1	.	TRBJ1-1
TGTGCCAGCAGTAACGGGAGGGGGTCCTACAATGAGCAGTTCTTC	CASSNGRGSYNEQFF	.	TRBV2	TRBD2	TRBJ2-1
TGTGCCAGCAGCCACCTTGCGGCAAGCCAAGAGACCCAGTACTTC	CASSHLAASQETQYF	.	TRBV6-2/TRBV6-3	.	TRBJ2-5
TGTGCCAGCTCACCTACGGTCGGCAGCAAGAACACCGGGGAGCTGTTTTTT	CASSPTVGSKNTGELFF	.	TRBV18	.	TRBJ2-2
TGTGCTAGCAGCTTAGTAGGACAGGGGGAGCTCTACGAGCAGTACTTC	CASSLVGQGELYEQYF	.	TRBV7-7	TRBD1	TRBJ2-7
TGTGCCAGCAGCTACCGGGACCAGCATTTT	CASSYRDQHF	.	TRBV5-8	.	TRBJ1-5
TGTGCCAGCTCCCCCGGGACAGGGGGAGGACGTGAAGCTTTCTTT	CASSPGTGGGREAFF	.	TRBV18	TRBD1	TRBJ1-1
TGTGCCAGCAGGGTCAGTAATTCACCCCTCCACTTT	CASRVSNSPLHF	.	TRBV2	.	TRBJ1-6
TGTGCCAGTAGTGGGGGGGACACCGTCTACGAGCAGTACTTC	CASSGGDTVYEQYF	.	TRBV19	.	TRBJ2-7
TGTGCCAGCAGTTACTCGACCGGGGGCCCTTCCTACGAGCAGTACTTC	CASSYSTGGPSYEQYF	.	TRBV6-5	.	TRBJ2-7
TGCGCCAGCAGCCAATTTTGGAGTCAGCCCCAGCATTTT	CASSQFWSQPQHF	.	TRBV4-3	.	TRBJ1-5
TGTGCCAGCTGTCTCGACAGGCTGGGGGTTGGCTACACCTTC	CASCLDRLGVGYTF	.	TRBV2	.	TRBJ1-2
TGTGCCAGCAGTCTAGCGGGAGACCGGGAGACCCAGTACTTC	CASSLAGDRETQYF	.	TRBV7-2	TRBD2	TRBJ2-5
TGTGCCAGCAGCCGTCTGGACGGAAACACCATATATTTT	CASSRLDGNTIYF	.	TRBV6-5	.	TRBJ1-3
TGCGCCAGCAGCTTCCAGGGGCTTGGAAACACCATATATTTT	CASSFQGLGNTIYF	.	TRBV5-1	.	TRBJ1-3
TGTGCCAGCTCACCAGGAGCGGACTCTTACGAGCAGTACTTC	CASSPGADSYEQYF	few	TRBV18	.	TRBJ2-7
TGTGCCAGCAGCCCACGGGAGGACTCACCCCTCCACTTT	CASSPREDSPLHF	.	TRBV7-3	.	TRBJ1-6